This note documents a single T cell receptor beta chain sequence. Its antigen is still unknown. Base quality data are lacking; no much larger clone is found one base away. The meaning of the sample's time point label: blood sample drawn before combined kidney and bone marrow transplant. Thawed PBMCs were FACS-sorted into unstimulated Tregs (CD4+CD25+CD127-), CD4+ non-Tregs (CD4+CD25-), CD4 cells and CD8 cells. Thawed PBMCs were rested overnight at 37 degrees C with about 200 IU/ml IL-2 before Treg sorting. The patients were a few recipients of combined kidney and bone marrow transplants from the ITN036ST trial, and samples were available only from these trial subjects. Healthy control blood was processed to PBMCs by Ficoll density gradient and cryopreserved, and patient PBMCs were collected before and after transplant. The source of the sample is a study of Tregs in tolerant kidney transplant recipients (dated by TCRdb to about 2019). Concerning the study at large: Related donors were used in the transplants with nonmyeloablative bone marrow transplantation, and mixed chimerism was transient in the human trials. TCRbeta sequencing was used in the study to identify donor-specific regulatory T cells before combined kidney and bone marrow transplantation, and the identified cells were then tracked after transplant.

For TCRbeta CDR3 sequencing, genomic DNA was extracted from sorted cells using the QIAGEN DNeasy Blood and Tissue Kit. Through immunoSEQ, high-throughput TCRbeta CDR3 sequencing was done commercially, including PCR amplification with internal controls and bias correction. In the source study's methods: A unique productive TCRbeta sequence was defined by the CDR3 nucleotide sequence when primers matched, and otherwise by the CDR3 amino acid sequence together with the Vbeta and Jbeta genes. To correct for sorting error, sequences found in more than one sorted population at a frequency ratio of 2:1 or less were discarded, and the remaining shared sequences were assigned to the population with the higher frequency. A sequence was defined as donor-reactive if the sequence was expanded at least 5-fold in CFSE-low cells compared with unstimulated cells and had a frequency of at least 0.01% in CFSE-low cells. Repertoire divergence was quantified by Jensen-Shannon divergence using the top 100 TCRbeta sequences ranked by frequency. When a sample had multiple sequencing runs, each run was corrected for sorting error separately and the runs were then pooled. In its TCRdb copy, this immuneACCESS table keeps in-frame sequences only and misses some clones. Where compared with another copy, unresolved V genes explain less than half of these, and the others have no known cause. The V and J calls and clone size come from that table; D and trimming were worked out from the DNA. Here the sample has approximately 66,000 clones; roughly 85% occur a single time. The ten largest clones add up to 2.1% of the sample.

According to the germline V gene, CDR1 reads MNHEY and CDR2 reads SVGAGI. The CDR3, from cysteine to phenylalanine, totals 14 residues. Just the 42-base CDR3 DNA is kept, in frame starting at base 1. V loses 6 bases, J loses 4 bases, and the germline ends lie 13 bases apart. Findings and caveats that apply to the study as a whole: The study was constrained by small patient numbers, and validation of the findings is required in larger populations and under other immunosuppression protocols. Biological reproducibility was not directly assessed, although technical replication error appeared to be minimal. In tolerant patients, the expansion of donor-specific Tregs was greater than global Treg expansion, suggesting that the expansion was antigen-driven rather than nonspecific. Because the PCR primers were changed over time for some patients, nucleotide-level comparison could not be performed across the samples from those patients. Expanding Tregs with activated donor B cells appeared to identify the most biologically relevant and donor-specific TCRbeta repertoire.

Sequenced material: Tregs from blood, taken before the transplant. Recombination connected TRBV6-5 to TRBJ2-1; the D gene cannot be named for sure. This receptor was obtained from a human donor who received a combined kidney and bone marrow transplant. In nucleotide form, the sequence is TGTGCCAGCAGGTCCAGCCCTAAGTACAATGAGCAGTTCTTC. This encodes CASRSSPKYNEQFF.